These 29 T cell receptor beta chains originate from one sample sequenced in a study of technical replicates of blood from several donors. Using immunoSEQ multiplex PCR, the repertoire was profiled, and TCRdb retains in-frame clones only, with some absent. The data contain 45,000 to 60,000 clones, just under 95% of them singletons. The sequenced sample consisted of PBMCs. These TCRs come from a human donor in good health. Some clones in this sample may be carry-over from other donors' samples.

This chain links TRBV18 with TRBJ2-7; 7 bases are a match to TRBD2. V shed 2 bases and J 0 bases; nucleotides not matched to a gene: 4. The CDR3 has 15 amino acids. Germline lookup yields CDR1 KGHSH and CDR2 LQKENI. CDR3 amino acids: CASSPASGTSYEQYF. In nucleotides, the CDR3 is TGTGCCAGCTCACCAGCTAGCGGTACCTCCTACGAGCAGTACTTC.

The CDR3 DNA is TGTGCCAGCTCACCCTCAGGCAATGAGCAGTTCTTC. This codes for CASSPSGNEQFF. The chain employs TRBV18 and TRBJ2-1; the D is unclear. Germline-derived CDR1 and CDR2 are KGHSH and LQKENI. The CDR3 length is 12 residues. V dropped 3 bases and J dropped 6 bases, with 6 bases sitting between them.

V gene TRBV15 combines with J gene TRBJ1-2, with 7 bases fitting TRBD1. The germline gives CDR1 LNHNV, CDR2 YYDKDF (reference sequence). The CDR3 has 13 amino acids. Germline trimming cut 5 bases from V and 2 bases from J; bases unmatched to any gene: 2. The CDR3 DNA is TGTGCCACCAGCGACAGGGCCAACTATGGCTACACCTTC. It yields the protein CATSDRANYGYTF.

This clone was picked up one time. V is TRBV2 and J is TRBJ2-2; 9 nucleotides match TRBD2. Germline V gene sequence: CDR1 SNHLY, CDR2 FYNNEI. The CDR3 is made up of 15 amino acids. With 1 base clipped from V and 5 bases from J, the junction kept 2 bases outside the gene matches. The CDR3 here is CASSEGLAGTGELFF. The CDR3 DNA reads TGTGCCAGCAGTGAAGGGCTAGCGGGAACCGGGGAGCTGTTTTTT.

The rearrangement links TRBV7-2 to TRBJ2-7; the D gene is possibly TRBD2 (6 bases). Germline lookup yields CDR1 SGHTA and CDR2 FQGNSA. This CDR3 is built from 15 residues. V was pared by 1 base and J by 3 bases, with 13 bases between. The CDR3 sequence: CASSLVRGGGYEQYF. The CDR3 nucleotides read TGTGCCAGCAGCTTAGTTAGGGGAGGAGGCTACGAGCAGTACTTC.

This chain uses TRBV7-9 with TRBJ1-4, with a possible D match to TRBD1 (6 bases). Trimming left V 2 bases short and J 13 bases short, with 11 bases between. Germline V lookup: CDR1 SEHNR, CDR2 FQNEAQ (reference sequence). The CDR3 sequence is 12 residues long. The CDR3 sequence is CASSLLRDTLFF. CDR3 in DNA: TGTGCCAGCAGCTTACTCCGGGACACACTGTTTTTT.

This chain joins TRBV7-6 and TRBJ1-2; D possibly corresponds to TRBD1 (5 bases). With 1 base removed from V and 2 bases from J, the gap between germline ends came to 8 bases. CDR3 length: 14 residues. Germline V gene lookup returns CDR1 SGHVS and CDR2 FNYEAQ. The CDR3 coding sequence is TGTGCCAGCAGCTTAGGGCAGGGCAACTATGGCTACACCTTC. Its protein product is CASSLGQGNYGYTF.

This sequence joins TRBV12-1 and TRBJ2-2; the table's D call, TRBD1, was not checked against the DNA. TRBV12-1 is a known pseudogene. The CDR3 is made up of 19 amino acids. The CDR3, as DNA: TGTGCCAGCAGCTTTGTATTGGAGGACAGGGGAAAGGGGCCCGGGGAGCTGTTTTTT. The encoded protein is CASSFVLEDRGKGPGELFF.

V usage is TRBV7-9 and J usage is TRBJ1-2; D is unclear. The CDR3 runs to 12 residues. Deletions cut 5 bases from V and 7 bases from J, with 11 bases between. Germline CDR1 SEHNR, CDR2 FQNEAQ (reference sequence). This CDR3 reads CASSPQRRGYTF. CDR3 nucleotide sequence: TGTGCCAGCAGCCCCCAGCGGCGTGGCTACACCTTC.

The chain carries TRBV5-1 and TRBJ1-5; 7 nucleotides agree with TRBD1. Germline assignment: CDR1 SGHRS and CDR2 YFSETQ. The CDR3 is 14 residues long. V shed 3 bases, J shed 5 bases, and the junction held 5 bases outside the gene matches. The CDR3 DNA is TGCGCCAGCAGCTCTACAGGGGTGGATCAGCCCCAGCATTTT. It is translated as CASSSTGVDQPQHF.

This clone has only one observation. This chain joins TRBV4-3 and TRBJ2-5; weak D call: TRBD1 (6 bases). Germline V gene sequence: CDR1 LGHNA, CDR2 YSLEER. V was pared by 4 bases and J by 5 bases, with 17 bases between. The CDR3 is 15 amino acids. CDR3 in amino acids: CASSRRDNLGETQYF. DNA of the CDR3: TGCGCCAGCAGCCGCCGGGACAACCTAGGGGAGACCCAGTACTTC.

The chain uses TRBV5-6 and TRBJ2-5; possibly TRBD2 for D (6 bases). This CDR3 has 15 amino acids. V lost 4 bases and J 5 bases, leaving 18 bases between the germline ends. Germline CDR1 is SGHDT and CDR2 is YYEEEE. CDR3: CASSTGGAGRETQYF. The DNA of the CDR3 is TGTGCCAGCAGCACTGGCGGGGCTGGCCGGGAGACCCAGTACTTC.

The chain is built from TRBV15 and TRBJ2-1; possibly TRBD2 for D (5 bases). The ends were cut back, 5 bases at V and 15 bases at J, with 17 bases in the middle. The CDR3 spans 12 residues. Germline V gene data show CDR1 as LNHNV and CDR2 as YYDKDF (reference sequence). The CDR3 DNA is TGTGCCACCAGCTCAAGGACTCCGAAGCCGTTCTTC. Translated, it gives CATSSRTPKPFF.

V usage is TRBV6-5 and J usage is TRBJ2-1; 8 bases match TRBD2. V dropped 0 bases and J dropped 7; count of bases not matched to a gene: 8. The CDR3 is made up of 16 amino acids. Germline V gives CDR1 MNHEY, CDR2 SVGAGI. The CDR3 DNA sequence: TGTGCCAGCAGTTACTCAGGCGGGGGGACCTTGAATGAGCAGTTCTTC. Protein sequence: CASSYSGGGTLNEQFF.

The rearrangement links TRBV6-1 to TRBJ2-7, with 11 nucleotides matching TRBD2. The V gene's germline CDR1 is MNHNS and CDR2 SASEGT. This CDR3 contains 16 residues. The V gene end was trimmed by 4 bases and the J gene end by 1 base; junction bases not matched to a gene: 6. The CDR3 bases are TGTGCCAGCAGTGGAGGGCTAGCGGGAGGATCCTACGAGCAGTACTTC. Amino acid sequence: CASSGGLAGGSYEQYF.

The gene calls are TRBV6-4 and TRBJ2-1; 12 positions agree with TRBD2. The V gene's germline CDR1 is MRHNA and CDR2 SNTAGT. Unmatched junction bases numbered 8, after V lost 3 bases and J lost 8 bases. The CDR3 is made up of 16 amino acids. The CDR3 nucleotides are TGTGCCAGCAGTGAGGCTAGCGGGAGGGGCGAGGATGAGCAGTTCTTC. This gives the protein CASSEASGRGEDEQFF.

This clone was counted between two and nine times. The chain recombines TRBV6-5 with TRBJ2-3; possible D gene TRBD2, 5 bases. V lost 4 bases and J 0 bases, leaving 14 bases between the germline ends. The CDR3 loop spans 16 amino acids. From germline, CDR1 is MNHEY and CDR2 SVGAGI. The CDR3 DNA sequence: TGTGCCAGCAGTTCGGGCACGGGAATTAGCACAGATACGCAGTATTTT. Translated: CASSSGTGISTDTQYF.

This chain links TRBV28 with TRBJ1-5; the D is unclear. The CDR3 is made up of 13 amino acids. Trimming shortened V by 5 bases and J by 5 bases, and 10 bases separated the two germline ends. Germline CDR1 is MDHEN and CDR2 is SYDVKM. In DNA form, the CDR3 reads TGTGCCAGCAGTCAGGCGGGAGATCAGCCCCAGCATTTT. Its translation: CASSQAGDQPQHF. The full variable domain, in which reference TRBV28 and TRBJ1-5 provide the parts outside the CDR3, is DVKVTQSSRYLVKRTGEKVFLECVQDMDHENMFWYRQDPGLGLRLIYFSYDVKMKEKGDIPEGYSVSREKKERFSLILESASTNQTSMYLCASSQAGDQPQHFGDGTRLSIL.

The chain carries TRBV4-3 and TRBJ2-7; D is possibly TRBD2 (6 bases). V lost 4 bases, J lost 3 bases, and 13 bases lay in between. Looked up from germline, CDR1 is LGHNA and CDR2 is YSLEER. This CDR3 comprises 14 residues. This chain's CDR3 is CASSRDSGGYEQYF. The DNA for the CDR3 is TGCGCCAGCAGCCGTGATAGCGGAGGCTACGAGCAGTACTTC.

The chain has TRBV5-1 and TRBJ1-5; possibly TRBD1 for D (5 bases). Between the trimmed V and J ends, which lost 0 bases and 7 bases, there was a span of 14 bases. The germline CDR1 and CDR2 sequences are SGHRS and YFSETQ. This CDR3 has 15 residues. CDR3 nucleotides: TGCGCCAGCAGCTTGGTCGGGGGGGTAGGCCAGCCCCAGCATTTT. It yields the protein CASSLVGGVGQPQHF.

The CDR3, as DNA: TGTGCCAGCAGGGAAACAGGGGGCGCGGGGCAAGAGACCCAGTACTTC. Amino acids: CASRETGGAGQETQYF. This chain links TRBV5-4 with TRBJ2-5, with TRBD1 identical over 9 bases. Germline V CDR1 and CDR2: SGHNT, YYREEE (reference sequence). Losses at the gene ends were 5 bases for V and 2 bases for J; bases not matched to a gene: 10. CDR3 length: 16 amino acids.

V and J are TRBV19 and TRBJ1-2; D may be TRBD1 (6 bases). Trimming cost V 5 bases and J 7 bases, with 11 bases left between them. Looked up from germline, CDR1 is LNHDA and CDR2 is SQIVND (reference sequence). CDR3 length: 12 residues. CDR3 DNA sequence: TGTGCCAGTAGTCCCGGGACATTTGGCTACACCTTC. Amino acids: CASSPGTFGYTF.

The chain is built from TRBV30 and TRBJ1-2; D remains ambiguous. CDR3 length: 10 amino acids. In germline, CDR1 is GTSNPN, CDR2 SVGIG (reference sequence). V lost 5 bases to trimming and J lost 11 bases, with 12 bases between them. The CDR3 bases are TGTGCCTGGGCCCACCCGAGGTACACCTTC. This sequence encodes CAWAHPRYTF.

The rearrangement links TRBV9 to TRBJ2-3; the match to TRBD2 covers 7 bases. This CDR3 region has 15 residues. CDR1 is SGDLS and CDR2 is YYNGEE in the germline V gene. Trimming took 0 bases from V and 2 from J; bases not matched to a gene: 3. The CDR3 DNA reads TGTGCCAGCAGCGTAGTGGCGGGAGCCACAGATACGCAGTATTTT. It translates to CASSVVAGATDTQYF.

The chain joins TRBV7-2 to TRBJ2-1; a weak D match, TRBD2 (6 bases). Per the germline V gene, CDR1 is SGHTA and CDR2 is FQGNSA. V was clipped by 6 bases and J by 4 bases, with 16 bases between them. This CDR3 comprises 15 residues. The CDR3 is CASSSRGTKYNEQFF. The DNA for the CDR3 is TGTGCCAGCAGTTCTCGCGGGACGAAATACAATGAGCAGTTCTTC. Looking up the rest from reference TRBV7-2 and TRBJ2-1 gives the full variable domain: GAGVSQSPSNKVTEKGKDVELRCDPISGHTALYWYRQSLGQGLEFLIYFQGNSAPDKSGLPSDRFSAERTGGSVSTLTIQRTQQEDSAVYLCASSSRGTKYNEQFFGPGTRLTVL.

This chain uses TRBV7-9 with TRBJ2-3, with 11 bases fitting TRBD2. V lost 6 bases and J lost 0; bases outside the gene matches: 5. Germline V gene sequence: CDR1 SEHNR, CDR2 FQNEAQ (reference sequence). The CDR3 runs to 16 residues. CDR3 amino acids: CASSERLAGSTDTQYF. CDR3 bases: TGTGCCAGCAGTGAAAGACTAGCGGGGAGCACAGATACGCAGTATTTT.

The chain employs TRBV7-9 and TRBJ1-1; D perhaps matches TRBD1 (5 bases). Germline-derived CDR1 and CDR2 are SEHNR and FQNEAQ (reference sequence). The CDR3 spans 11 residues. The V and J ends lost 2 bases and 8 bases respectively, with 6 bases between them. CDR3 loop: CASSLQGEAFF. As DNA, the CDR3 is TGTGCCAGCAGCTTACAGGGAGAAGCTTTCTTT. The full variable domain, completed using reference TRBV7-9 and TRBJ1-1, is DTGVSQNPRHKITKRGQNVTFRCDPISEHNRLYWYRQTLGQGPEFLTYFQNEAQLEKSRLLSDRFSAERPKGSFSTLEIQRTEQGDSAMYLCASSLQGEAFFGQGTRLTVV.

V gene TRBV6-5 combines with J gene TRBJ2-7, with TRBD2 matching over 9 bases. The germline gives CDR1 MNHEY, CDR2 SVGAGI. The V gene end was trimmed by 4 bases and the J gene end by 5 bases; junction bases not matched to a gene: 6. This CDR3 spans 14 amino acids. For the CDR3, the DNA is TGTGCCAGCAGTTCCGTTAGCGGGAGTAACGAGCAGTACTTC. Its translation: CASSSVSGSNEQYF.

V is TRBV7-2 and J is TRBJ2-7, with TRBD2 matching 14 bases. J lost 3 bases, V lost 4 bases, and 5 bases had no gene match. The CDR3 is 16 residues long. Germline CDR1 SGHTA, CDR2 FQGNSA. CDR3 sequence: CASSYAGTSGGYEQYF. The CDR3 nucleotides read TGTGCCAGCAGCTATGCCGGGACTAGCGGGGGCTACGAGCAGTACTTC.